The clone carrying this T cell receptor beta chain has ten or more counts. What it binds is not known. The CDR3 has 14 amino acids. Germline V lookup: CDR1 MDHEN, CDR2 SYDVKM. Trimming removed 3 bases from V and 7 bases from J, with 13 bases in between. The data originate from a study of lymphopenia after photon versus proton radiotherapy. Repertoires were generated with immunoSEQ multiplex PCR, while TCRdb's copy carries only in-frame clones and drops some. The sample contains 70,000 to 95,000 clones, around four fifths of which appear only once. General study findings and limits: Under photons, naive T cells and diversity fell while effector/memory populations rose. Survival link was tested only in deceased patients; proton benefit remains a possibility. Post-nadir TCR diversity decline inversely tracked overall survival among those who died.

This specimen was peripheral blood, taken from a patient treated with proton-based radiotherapy. This TCR derives from a man between 60 and 75 years old with pancreatic cancer. The chain combines TRBV28 with TRBJ1-5, with a possible D match to TRBD1 (6 bases). The CDR3 is CASSFLQGIQPQHF. The CDR3 DNA sequence: TGTGCCAGCAGTTTCCTACAGGGTATACAGCCCCAGCATTTT. Using reference TRBV28 and TRBJ1-5 for the parts outside the CDR3, the full variable domain is DVKVTQSSRYLVKRTGEKVFLECVQDMDHENMFWYRQDPGLGLRLIYFSYDVKMKEKGDIPEGYSVSREKKERFSLILESASTNQTSMYLCASSFLQGIQPQHFGDGTRLSIL.